This TCR beta chain is drawn from a study of cytomegalovirus exposure and HLA in healthy donors. Study details: Early on, a data release was issued that held 80 million or so unique TCRs from HLA-typed donors. Findings of the study overall: There were some V segments, including TRBV6-2 and TRBV6-3, excluded as indistinguishable. HLA alleles were associated with 16,000 or so TCR beta sequences in a later analysis at 0.05 false discovery rate. A cluster of highly shared sequence variants was likely a sequencing artifact.

PCR employed 60 Vbeta and 13 Jbeta primers. The data were produced by immunoSEQ multiplex PCR, yet TCRdb's version contains in-frame clones alone and is incomplete. The repertoire consists of tens of thousands of clones, with roughly 84% occurring once and the leading ten covering just under 3%. In the case of this clone: Its cognate antigen is unknown.

Germline-derived CDR1 and CDR2 are SGHDN and FVKESK. The CDR3 extends over 13 amino acids. Trimming took 0 bases from V and 8 from J, leaving 9 bases between them. The chain joins TRBV14 to TRBJ2-3; D uncertain. Sequencing was done on a sample of PBMCs. The origin of this receptor is a woman between 25 and 40 years old in good health and CMV-seronegative. CDR3 sequence: CASSQDWSGTQYF. In DNA, the CDR3 is TGTGCCAGCAGCCAAGATTGGAGTGGTACGCAGTATTTT.